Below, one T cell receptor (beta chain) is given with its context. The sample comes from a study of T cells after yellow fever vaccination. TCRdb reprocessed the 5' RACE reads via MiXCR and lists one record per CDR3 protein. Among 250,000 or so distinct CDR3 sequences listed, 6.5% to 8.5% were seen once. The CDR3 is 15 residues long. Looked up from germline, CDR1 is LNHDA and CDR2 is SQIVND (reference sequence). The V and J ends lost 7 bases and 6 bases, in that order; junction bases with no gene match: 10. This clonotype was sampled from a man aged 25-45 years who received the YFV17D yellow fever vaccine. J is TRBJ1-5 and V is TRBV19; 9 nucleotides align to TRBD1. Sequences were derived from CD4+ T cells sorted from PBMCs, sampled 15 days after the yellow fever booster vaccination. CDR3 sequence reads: CASTQGASSSQPQHF. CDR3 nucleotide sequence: TGTGCCAGTACACAGGGGGCGTCTAGTAGTCAGCCCCAGCATTTT.